This TCR beta chain originates from a study of CD8 T cells in ankylosing spondylitis. Study results and caveats: Blood of patients with ankylosing spondylitis appeared to be characterized by a TCR beta motif of eight highly homologous variants. Disease-linked clones reportedly showed significant enrichment in matched ankylosing spondylitis synovial fluid.

Using quantitative 5'-RACE with molecular barcodes, the authors made TCR beta libraries. TCRdb ran MiXCR on the 5' RACE reads and lists one entry per CDR3 protein. The sample lists 380,000 or so distinct CDR3 sequences, roughly 20% seen once, with around 13% in the top ten. Trimming removed 7 bases from V and 5 bases from J; junction bases left unmatched: 8. CDR1 and CDR2 from the germline V gene are MGHDK and SYGVNS. The CDR3 length is 14 residues. This clonotype has a handful of counts. Its antigen is not identified. This TCR came from a male donor with ankylosing spondylitis or in good health (not recorded which). The chain has TRBV25-1 and TRBJ2-5; 9 bases are shared with TRBD1. Sequenced input: blood, either unsorted or a sorted T cell fraction (not recorded which). CDR3 protein: CASIDAGTGETQYF. The CDR3 bases are TGTGCCAGCATCGACGCCGGGACAGGGGAGACCCAGTACTTC. The variable domain in full, completed from reference TRBV25-1 and TRBJ2-5, reads EADIYQTPRYLVIGTGKKITLECSQTMGHDKMYWYQQDPGMELHLIHYSYGVNSTEKGDLSSESTVSRIRTEHFPLTLESARPSHTSQYLCASIDAGTGETQYFGPGTRLLVL.